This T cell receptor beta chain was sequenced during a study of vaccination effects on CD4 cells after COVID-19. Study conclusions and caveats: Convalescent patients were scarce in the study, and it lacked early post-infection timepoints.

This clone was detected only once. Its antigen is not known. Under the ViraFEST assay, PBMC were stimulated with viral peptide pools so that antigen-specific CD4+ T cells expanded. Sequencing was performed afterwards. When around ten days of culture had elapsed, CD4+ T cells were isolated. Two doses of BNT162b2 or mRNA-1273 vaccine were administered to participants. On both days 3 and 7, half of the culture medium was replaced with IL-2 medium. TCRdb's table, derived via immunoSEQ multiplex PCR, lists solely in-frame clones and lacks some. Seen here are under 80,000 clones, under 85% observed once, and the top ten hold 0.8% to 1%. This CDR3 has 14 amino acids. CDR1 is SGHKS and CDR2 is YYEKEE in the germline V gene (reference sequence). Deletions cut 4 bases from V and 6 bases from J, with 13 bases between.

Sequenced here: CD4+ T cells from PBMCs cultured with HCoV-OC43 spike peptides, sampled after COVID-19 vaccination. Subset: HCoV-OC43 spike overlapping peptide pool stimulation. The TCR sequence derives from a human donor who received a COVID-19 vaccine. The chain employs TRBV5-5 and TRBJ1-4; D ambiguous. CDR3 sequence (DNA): TGTGCCAGCAGCCTACCCGGCGGACATGAAAAACTGTTTTTT. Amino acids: CASSLPGGHEKLFF. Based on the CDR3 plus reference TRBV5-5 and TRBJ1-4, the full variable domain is DAGVTQSPTHLIKTRGQQVTLRCSPISGHKSVSWYQQVLGQGPQFIFQYYEKEERGRGNFPDRFSARQFPNYSSELNVNALLLGDSALYLCASSLPGGHEKLFFGSGTQLSVL.